One sample yielded the 28 T cell receptor beta chains listed below, sequenced in a study of blood T cell repertoires in COVID-19. Data came from immunoSEQ multiplex PCR; TCRdb stores just in-frame clones and leaves some out. The sample yields about 90,000 clones, approximately 80% seen once. The sequencing input was peripheral blood. These receptors were obtained from a woman between 65 and 79 years old with acute or convalescent COVID-19.

The J gene is TRBJ2-1, the V gene TRBV6-6; tentatively, D is TRBD2 (6 bases). Germline V gives CDR1 MNHNY, CDR2 SVGAGI (reference sequence). The V end was cut by 6 bases, the J end by 9 bases, with 12 bases between. The CDR3 length is 12 residues. The CDR3 here is CASRTLAAEQFF. CDR3 bases: TGTGCCAGCAGAACACTAGCTGCTGAGCAGTTCTTC.

The chain is built from TRBV11-2 and TRBJ2-7; TRBD1 agrees at 9 bases. Germline V gene data show CDR1 as SGHAT and CDR2 as FQNNGV. V lost 0 bases to trimming and J lost 3 bases; unmatched junction nucleotides: 3. The CDR3 consists of 15 residues. CDR3 sequence reads: CASSLEAGQGYEQYF. CDR3 coding DNA: TGTGCCAGCAGCTTAGAGGCGGGACAGGGCTACGAGCAGTACTTC.

V and J are TRBV4-1 and TRBJ1-3, with 7 bases aligning to TRBD1. The CDR3 extends over 16 amino acids. Trimming took 0 bases from V and 5 from J; bases not matched to a gene: 7. Germline V CDR1 and CDR2: MGHRA, YSYEKL. CDR3 sequence: CASSQDRTGGRNTIYF. The CDR3 DNA reads TGCGCCAGCAGCCAAGATCGGACAGGTGGGAGAAACACCATATATTTT.

This clone was observed a few times. V is TRBV4-1 and J is TRBJ2-2; TRBD2 matches 9 bases. With 1 base clipped from V and 4 bases from J, the junction kept 7 bases outside the gene matches. The CDR3 sequence is 17 residues long. Germline V gene lookup returns CDR1 MGHRA and CDR2 YSYEKL. The CDR3 DNA reads as TGCGCCAGCAGCCAAGCCGGTAGCGGGAGAGCCACCGGGGAGCTGTTTTTT. The encoded protein is CASSQAGSGRATGELFF.

The chain has TRBV28 and TRBJ2-1, with 9 bases identical to TRBD2. Germline V gives CDR1 MDHEN, CDR2 SYDVKM. CDR3 size: 14 residues. Trimming removed 3 bases from V and 8 bases from J; junction bases left unmatched: 5. CDR3: CASSFPGTSYEQFF. For the CDR3, the DNA is TGTGCCAGCAGTTTCCCGGGGACTAGCTATGAGCAGTTCTTC.

The chain carries TRBV10-3 and TRBJ1-1; 7 nucleotides align to TRBD1. This CDR3 comprises 14 residues. Germline trimming cut 0 bases from V and 6 bases from J; bases unmatched to any gene: 4. In germline, CDR1 is ENHRY, CDR2 SYGVKD. Written as DNA, the CDR3 is TGTGCCATCAGTGAGTCGCCGGACAGGCCTGAAGCTTTCTTT. It specifies CAISESPDRPEAFF.

V is TRBV29-1 and J is TRBJ1-5, with 8 bases matching TRBD1. CDR1 and CDR2 (germline): SQVTM, ANQGSEA. V was pared by 8 bases and J by 3 bases, with 6 bases of the junction left unmatched. The CDR3 is made up of 13 amino acids. The CDR3 DNA is TGCAGCATGGACAGGGAGGTCAATCAGCCCCAGCATTTT. Protein sequence: CSMDREVNQPQHF.

The chain links TRBV4-3 to TRBJ1-1; D is ambiguous. This CDR3 comprises 15 residues. CDR1 LGHNA and CDR2 YSLEER come from the germline V gene. V lost 0 bases to trimming and J lost 1 base, with 9 bases between them. Here the CDR3 DNA reads TGCGCCAGCAGCCAAGATTCCCAAAAGAACACTGAAGCTTTCTTT. This sequence encodes CASSQDSQKNTEAFF.

The V and J genes are TRBV6-5 and TRBJ2-3, with TRBD2 matching 13 bases. The V segment lost 6 bases and the J segment 4 bases; nucleotides outside the gene matches: 4. The CDR3 loop spans 15 amino acids. Germline V CDR1 and CDR2: MNHEY, SVGAGI. The CDR3 spells CASSPLAGGADTQYF. In DNA, the CDR3 is TGTGCCAGCAGCCCACTAGCGGGGGGGGCAGATACGCAGTATTTT.

The chain couples TRBV18 to TRBJ1-4; 7 bases agree with TRBD1. Germline loops: CDR1 KGHSH, CDR2 LQKENI. Trimming cost V 5 bases and J 12 bases; bases outside gene matches: 6. This CDR3 spans 12 amino acids. For the CDR3, the DNA is TGTGCCAGCTCATCAACAGGGGTGGAACTGTTTTTT. Translated: CASSSTGVELFF.

The rearrangement joins TRBV5-1 to TRBJ2-7, with 8 bases that match TRBD1. The germline V gene has CDR1 SGHRS and CDR2 YFSETQ. This CDR3 comprises 14 residues. J lost 3 bases, V lost 0 bases, and 2 bases had no gene match. The chain's CDR3 is CASSLAGQGYEQYF. CDR3 DNA: TGCGCCAGCAGCTTGGCCGGACAGGGCTACGAGCAGTACTTC. The complete variable domain, with remaining parts taken from reference TRBV5-1 and TRBJ2-7, reads KAGVTQTPRYLIKTRGQQVTLSCSPISGHRSVSWYQQTPGQGLQFLFEYFSETQRNKGNFPGRFSGRQFSNSRSEMNVSTLELGDSALYLCASSLAGQGYEQYFGPGTRLTVT.

The gene calls are TRBV7-3 and TRBJ1-1; the D is unclear. Trimming stripped 3 bases from V and 0 bases from J, with 5 bases between. The CDR3 loop spans 13 amino acids. In germline, CDR1 is SGHTA, CDR2 FQGTGA. CDR3 DNA sequence: TGTGCCAGCAGCTTGCGGTTGAACACTGAAGCTTTCTTT. It translates to CASSLRLNTEAFF.

The rearrangement joins TRBV6-2 or TRBV6-3 to TRBJ2-7; weak D call: TRBD1 (6 bases). Germline V CDR1 and CDR2: MNHEY, SVGEGT. V shed 6 bases and J shed 0 bases, with 24 bases lying between them. This CDR3 region has 18 residues. The CDR3 loop reads CASSSLGTWTTSSYEQYF. The CDR3 coding sequence is TGTGCCAGCAGCTCCCTAGGGACATGGACCACGAGCTCCTACGAGCAGTACTTC.

This clone was picked up a small number of times. The chain recombines TRBV29-1 with TRBJ1-2; 9 nucleotides line up with TRBD1. The V and J ends lost 4 bases and 5 bases, in that order; junction bases with no gene match: 2. The CDR3 spans 12 residues. Germline lookup yields CDR1 SQVTM and CDR2 ANQGSEA. CDR3 loop: CSVAGTGYGYTF. The CDR3 DNA is TGCAGCGTTGCAGGGACAGGGTATGGCTACACCTTC.

Comment on this clone: The same CDR3 also results from other DNA sequences found in this sample. The genes are TRBV4-2 and TRBJ1-2, with D perhaps TRBD1 (6 bases). The CDR3 consists of 15 residues. Germline values: CDR1 LGHNA, CDR2 YNFKEQ. The V gene lost 0 bases and the J gene lost 3 bases, with 11 bases spanning the gap. The CDR3 sequence: CASSQDPTGDYGYTF. As DNA, the CDR3 is TGTGCCAGCAGCCAAGACCCGACAGGAGACTATGGCTACACCTTC.

The rearrangement joins TRBV21-1 to TRBJ2-5; the tabulated D call, TRBD2, remains unverified against the DNA. TRBV21-1 is listed as a pseudogene. The CDR3 is 11 residues long. CDR3 sequence reads: CASIIQETQYF. The CDR3 DNA reads as TGTGCCAGCATAATTCAAGAGACCCAGTACTTC.

The chain combines TRBV27 with TRBJ1-5; TRBD1 might be the D (6 bases). This CDR3 is built from 12 residues. Germline-derived CDR1 and CDR2 are MNHEY and SMNVEV (reference sequence). Trimming left V 3 bases short and J 15 bases short, with 15 bases between. The CDR3 coding sequence is TGTGCCAGCAGTTTGGGGGACACTAAATGGCATTTT. Its protein is CASSLGDTKWHF.

Notes on this clone: Additional DNA sequences in this sample encode the identical CDR3. The chain couples TRBV6-5 to TRBJ2-2; D is ambiguous. The germline CDR1 and CDR2 sequences are MNHEY and SVGAGI. The CDR3 covers 13 residues. V was shortened by 2 bases and J by 2 bases, with 3 bases between the two germline ends. CDR3: CASSYQNTGELFF. The CDR3 coding sequence is TGTGCCAGCAGTTACCAAAACACCGGGGAGCTGTTTTTT.

The CDR3: CASSLIGTNYEQYF. In DNA form, the CDR3 reads TGTGCCAGCAGCTTAATCGGGACAAACTACGAGCAGTACTTC. The chain has TRBV28 and TRBJ2-7, with a weak D call TRBD1 (6 bases). V was clipped by 6 bases and J by 3 bases, with 15 bases between them. Germline CDR1 is MDHEN and CDR2 is SYDVKM. This CDR3 comprises 14 residues. Combining the CDR3 with reference TRBV28 and TRBJ2-7 gives the whole variable domain DVKVTQSSRYLVKRTGEKVFLECVQDMDHENMFWYRQDPGLGLRLIYFSYDVKMKEKGDIPEGYSVSREKKERFSLILESASTNQTSMYLCASSLIGTNYEQYFGPGTRLTVT.

The rearrangement joins TRBV3-1 (or the pseudogene TRBV3-2) to TRBJ1-2; a possible D gene is TRBD1 (6 bases). The length of the CDR3 is 14 residues. The V gene lost 0 bases and the J gene lost 6 bases, with 11 bases spanning the gap. Germline CDR1 is LGHDT and CDR2 is YNNKEL (reference sequence). The CDR3 nucleotides read TGTGCCAGCAGCCAAGATAGGACAGAGAATGGCTACACCTTC. As protein: CASSQDRTENGYTF.

The chain carries TRBV5-1 and TRBJ2-1, with a possible D match to TRBD2 (5 bases). The CDR3 extends over 14 amino acids. Germline loops: CDR1 SGHRS, CDR2 YFSETQ. Trimming removed 1 base from V and 10 bases from J, with 15 bases in between. CDR3 in amino acids: CASSLSLAGYEQFF. CDR3 coding DNA: TGCGCCAGCAGCTTGAGCCTAGCTGGGTACGAGCAGTTCTTC.

The chain recombines TRBV7-2 with TRBJ2-3, with 9 bases fitting TRBD2. V shed 3 bases and J 2 bases; nucleotides not matched to a gene: 3. This CDR3 has 15 residues. The V gene's germline CDR1 is SGHTA and CDR2 FQGNSA. The CDR3 DNA reads as TGTGCCAGCAGCTTTAGCGGGAGAGACACAGATACGCAGTATTTT. This gives the protein CASSFSGRDTDTQYF.

This chain uses TRBV18 with TRBJ2-2; D gene ambiguous. The germline gives CDR1 KGHSH, CDR2 LQKENI. The CDR3 has 14 amino acids. V lost 0 bases and J lost 6, with 8 bases in between. CDR3 bases: TGTGCCAGCTCACCACCGGTAGTCCCCGGGGAGCTGTTTTTT. Protein product: CASSPPVVPGELFF.

The CDR3 is CASSMGLGTGELFF. DNA for the CDR3: TGTGCCAGTAGTATGGGACTTGGTACCGGGGAGCTGTTTTTT. The chain couples TRBV19 to TRBJ2-2, with D perhaps TRBD2 (6 bases). This CDR3 spans 14 amino acids. Germline CDR1 and CDR2: LNHDA and SQIVND (reference sequence). V was cut by 3 bases and J by 5 bases, with 10 bases left in between.

As for this clone: The junction and the germline gene differ at one end; a read error may be behind it. The sample has other DNA sequences that encode this CDR3 too. The J gene is TRBJ2-2, the V gene TRBV7-3; TRBD2 matches at 10 bases. The V gene's germline CDR1 is SGHTA and CDR2 FQGTGA. This CDR3 is built from 18 residues. This CDR3 is CASSLTNSGGLGTGELFF. The CDR3 DNA reads as TGTGCCAGCAGCCTAACGAATAGCGGGGGGTTGGGTACCGGGGAGCTGTTTTTT.

The CDR3 loop is CASSHRTGPTDTQYF. CDR3 DNA: TGCGCCAGCAGCCATAGGACAGGACCCACAGATACGCAGTATTTT. The chain carries TRBV5-1 and TRBJ2-3; 7 bases are shared with TRBD1. Germline V CDR1 and CDR2: SGHRS, YFSETQ. The V segment lost 4 bases and the J segment 2 bases; nucleotides outside the gene matches: 7. The CDR3 is 15 amino acids.

The V call is TRBV6-2 or TRBV6-3, the J call TRBJ2-2; 12 bases are shared with TRBD2. This CDR3 has 16 amino acids. Germline CDR1 reads MNHEY; CDR2 reads SVGEGT. The V gene end was trimmed by 5 bases and the J gene end by 3 bases; junction bases not matched to a gene: 4. CDR3 DNA: TGTGCCAGCAGTACTAGACTAGCGGGGGACACCGGGGAGCTGTTTTTT. The encoded protein is CASSTRLAGDTGELFF.

The chain couples TRBV19 to TRBJ2-5, with 10 bases that match TRBD2. The CDR3 consists of 15 residues. V gave up 6 bases and J gave up 5 bases; unmatched junction bases: 9. CDR1 and CDR2 (germline): LNHDA, SQIVND (reference sequence). The CDR3 loop is CASREASGSPETQYF. The CDR3 DNA sequence: TGTGCCAGTAGGGAAGCTAGCGGGAGTCCGGAGACCCAGTACTTC.